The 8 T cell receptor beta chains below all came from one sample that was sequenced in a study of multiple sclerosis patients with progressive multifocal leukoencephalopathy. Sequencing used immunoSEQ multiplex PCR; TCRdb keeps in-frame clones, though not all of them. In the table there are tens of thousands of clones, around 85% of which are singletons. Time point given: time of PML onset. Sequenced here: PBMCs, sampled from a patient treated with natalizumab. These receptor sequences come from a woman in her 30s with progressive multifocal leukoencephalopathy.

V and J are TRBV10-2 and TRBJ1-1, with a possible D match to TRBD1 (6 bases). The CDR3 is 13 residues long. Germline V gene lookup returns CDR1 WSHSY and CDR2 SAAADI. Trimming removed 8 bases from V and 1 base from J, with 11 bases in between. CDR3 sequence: CASRGGGNTEAFF. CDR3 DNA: TGCGCCAGCCGAGGGGGGGGGAACACTGAAGCTTTCTTT.

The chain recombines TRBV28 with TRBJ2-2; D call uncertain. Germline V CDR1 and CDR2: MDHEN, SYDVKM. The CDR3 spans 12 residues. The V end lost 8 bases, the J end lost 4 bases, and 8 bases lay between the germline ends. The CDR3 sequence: CASGLRTGELFF. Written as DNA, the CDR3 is TGTGCCAGCGGCCTGCGCACCGGGGAGCTGTTTTTT.

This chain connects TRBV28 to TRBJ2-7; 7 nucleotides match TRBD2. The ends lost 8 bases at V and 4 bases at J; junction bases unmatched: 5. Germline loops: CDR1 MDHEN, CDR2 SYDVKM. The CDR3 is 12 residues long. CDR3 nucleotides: TGTGCCAGCGGCGGGGGTCTATACGAGCAGTACTTC. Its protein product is CASGGGLYEQYF.

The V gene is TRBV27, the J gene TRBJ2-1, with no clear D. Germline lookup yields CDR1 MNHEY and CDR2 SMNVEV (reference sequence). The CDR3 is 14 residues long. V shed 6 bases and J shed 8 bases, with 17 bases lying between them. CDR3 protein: CASSVTVFLDEQFF. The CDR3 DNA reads TGTGCCAGCAGCGTCACTGTCTTCCTCGATGAGCAGTTCTTC.

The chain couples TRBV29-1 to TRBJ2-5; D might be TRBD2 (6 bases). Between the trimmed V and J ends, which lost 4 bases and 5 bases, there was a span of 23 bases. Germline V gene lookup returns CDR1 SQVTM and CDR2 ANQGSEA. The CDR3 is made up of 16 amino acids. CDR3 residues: CSVAPRFAVGRETQYF. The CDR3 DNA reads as TGCAGCGTTGCCCCTCGGTTCGCGGTTGGGAGGGAGACCCAGTACTTC. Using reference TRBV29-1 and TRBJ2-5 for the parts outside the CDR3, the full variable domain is SAVISQKPSRDICQRGTSLTIQCQVDSQVTMMFWYRQQPGQSLTLIATANQGSEATYESGFVIDKFPISRPNLTFSTLTVSNMSPEDSSIYLCSVAPRFAVGRETQYFGPGTRLLVL.

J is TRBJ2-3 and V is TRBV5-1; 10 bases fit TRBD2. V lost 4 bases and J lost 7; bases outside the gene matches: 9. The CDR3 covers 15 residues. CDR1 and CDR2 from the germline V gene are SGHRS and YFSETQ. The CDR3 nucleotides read TGCGCCAGCAGCGGAGCGGGGGGGAGCGGGAATACGCAGTATTTT. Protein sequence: CASSGAGGSGNTQYF.

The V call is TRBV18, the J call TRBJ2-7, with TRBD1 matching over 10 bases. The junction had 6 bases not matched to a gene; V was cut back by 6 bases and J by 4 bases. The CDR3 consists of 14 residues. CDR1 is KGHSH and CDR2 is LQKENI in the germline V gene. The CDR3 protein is CASSAGTGVYEQYF. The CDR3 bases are TGTGCCAGCTCTGCCGGGACAGGGGTTTACGAGCAGTACTTC.

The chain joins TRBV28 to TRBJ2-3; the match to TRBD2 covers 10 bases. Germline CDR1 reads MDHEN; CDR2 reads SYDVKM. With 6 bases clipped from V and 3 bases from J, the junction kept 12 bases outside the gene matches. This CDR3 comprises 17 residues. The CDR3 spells CASRDRVRTSGTDTQYF. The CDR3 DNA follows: TGTGCCAGCAGGGATAGGGTCCGGACTAGCGGTACAGATACGCAGTATTTT.